Detailed here is one T cell receptor (beta chain). V was shortened by 3 bases and J by 7 bases, with 7 bases between the two germline ends. Germline V gene lookup returns CDR1 KGHSH and CDR2 LQKENI. This CDR3 is built from 12 residues. TCRdb's table, derived via immunoSEQ multiplex PCR, lists solely in-frame clones and lacks some. The table lists almost 95,000 clones, less than 95% of them singletons. The sample originates from a study of control samples from healthy donors and cancer patients. The J gene is TRBJ1-5, the V gene TRBV18, with unresolved D. The TCR sequence derives from a woman aged 18 to 35 in good health. The material sequenced was blood. This CDR3 is CASSPGAQPQHF. DNA of the CDR3: TGTGCCAGCTCACCGGGAGCCCAGCCCCAGCATTTT.